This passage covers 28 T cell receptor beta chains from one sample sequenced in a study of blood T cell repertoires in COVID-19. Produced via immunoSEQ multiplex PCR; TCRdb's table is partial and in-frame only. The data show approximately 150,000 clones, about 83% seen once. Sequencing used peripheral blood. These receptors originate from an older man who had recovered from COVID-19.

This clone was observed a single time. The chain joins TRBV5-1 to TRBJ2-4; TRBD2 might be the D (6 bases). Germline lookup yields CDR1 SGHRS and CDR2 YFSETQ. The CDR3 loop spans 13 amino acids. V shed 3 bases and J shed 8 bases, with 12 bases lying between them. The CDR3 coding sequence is TGCGCCAGCAGCTCCCCGACTAGTCACATTCAGTACTTC. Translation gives CASSSPTSHIQYF. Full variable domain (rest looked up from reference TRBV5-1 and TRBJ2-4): KAGVTQTPRYLIKTRGQQVTLSCSPISGHRSVSWYQQTPGQGLQFLFEYFSETQRNKGNFPGRFSGRQFSNSRSEMNVSTLELGDSALYLCASSSPTSHIQYFGAGTRLSVL.

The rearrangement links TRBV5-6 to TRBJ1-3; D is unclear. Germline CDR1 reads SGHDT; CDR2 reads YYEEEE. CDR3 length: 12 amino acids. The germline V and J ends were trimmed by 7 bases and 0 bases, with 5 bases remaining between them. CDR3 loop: CASGSSGNTIYF. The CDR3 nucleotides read TGTGCCAGCGGGAGCTCTGGAAACACCATATATTTT.

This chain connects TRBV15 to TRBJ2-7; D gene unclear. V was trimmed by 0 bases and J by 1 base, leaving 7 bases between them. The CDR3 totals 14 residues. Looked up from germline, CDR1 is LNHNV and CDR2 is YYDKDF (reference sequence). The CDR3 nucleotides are TGTGCCACCAGCAGAGAGCCAGTGTCCTACGAGCAGTACTTC. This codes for CATSREPVSYEQYF. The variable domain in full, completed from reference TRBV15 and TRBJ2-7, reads DAMVIQNPRYQVTQFGKPVTLSCSQTLNHNVMYWYQQKSSQAPKLLFHYYDKDFNNEADTPDNFQSRRPNTSFCFLDIRSPGLGDTAMYLCATSREPVSYEQYFGPGTRLTVT.

DNA for the CDR3: TGTGCCAGCAGCTCTACCGGGACTAGCGGGTCAAATGAGCAGTTCTTC. Translated: CASSSTGTSGSNEQFF. The chain recombines TRBV6-2 or TRBV6-3 with TRBJ2-1, with 12 bases lining up with TRBD2. This CDR3 contains 16 residues. J lost 7 bases, V lost 6 bases, and 10 bases had no gene match. Germline CDR1 is MNHEY and CDR2 is SVGEGT.

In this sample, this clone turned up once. The CDR3, as DNA: TGTGCCAGCAGTCAGAATCTGCTCTCCTACGAGCAGTACTTC. Its protein is CASSQNLLSYEQYF. The gene calls are TRBV6-2 or TRBV6-3 and TRBJ2-7, with no clear D. V was pared by 5 bases and J by 0 bases, with 11 bases between. Germline CDR1 MNHEY, CDR2 SVGEGT. This CDR3 is 14 amino acids long.

The CDR3 loop reads CASSLEGPGFSYEQYF. The CDR3 bases are TGTGCCAGCAGCTTGGAGGGGCCAGGGTTTTCCTACGAGCAGTACTTC. The chain joins TRBV5-5 to TRBJ2-7, with TRBD1 as a possible D gene (5 bases). This CDR3 contains 16 residues. Germline CDR1 is SGHKS and CDR2 is YYEKEE (reference sequence). V dropped 0 bases and J dropped 1 base, with 14 bases sitting between them.

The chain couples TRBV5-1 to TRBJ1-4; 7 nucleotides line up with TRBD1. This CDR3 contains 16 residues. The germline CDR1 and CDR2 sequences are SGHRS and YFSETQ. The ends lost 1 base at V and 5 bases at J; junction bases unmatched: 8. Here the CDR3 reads CASSLMVGTENEKLFF. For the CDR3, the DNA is TGCGCCAGCAGCTTGATGGTCGGGACAGAGAATGAAAAACTGTTTTTT. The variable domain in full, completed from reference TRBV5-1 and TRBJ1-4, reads KAGVTQTPRYLIKTRGQQVTLSCSPISGHRSVSWYQQTPGQGLQFLFEYFSETQRNKGNFPGRFSGRQFSNSRSEMNVSTLELGDSALYLCASSLMVGTENEKLFFGSGTQLSVL.

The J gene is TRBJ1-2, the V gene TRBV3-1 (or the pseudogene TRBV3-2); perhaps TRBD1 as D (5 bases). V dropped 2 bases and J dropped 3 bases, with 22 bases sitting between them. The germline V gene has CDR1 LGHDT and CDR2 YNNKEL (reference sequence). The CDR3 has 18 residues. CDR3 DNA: TGTGCCAGCAGCCAAAACACTTATACGGGACTATTTTACTATGGCTACACCTTC. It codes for CASSQNTYTGLFYYGYTF.

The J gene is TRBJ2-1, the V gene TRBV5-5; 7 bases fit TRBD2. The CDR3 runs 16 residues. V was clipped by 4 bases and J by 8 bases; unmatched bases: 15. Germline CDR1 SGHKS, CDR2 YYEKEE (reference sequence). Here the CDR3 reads CASSQEPGGRSDEQFF. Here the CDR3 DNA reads TGTGCCAGCAGCCAGGAGCCTGGCGGGAGAAGCGATGAGCAGTTCTTC. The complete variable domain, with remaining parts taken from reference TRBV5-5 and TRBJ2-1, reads DAGVTQSPTHLIKTRGQQVTLRCSPISGHKSVSWYQQVLGQGPQFIFQYYEKEERGRGNFPDRFSARQFPNYSSELNVNALLLGDSALYLCASSQEPGGRSDEQFFGPGTRLTVL.

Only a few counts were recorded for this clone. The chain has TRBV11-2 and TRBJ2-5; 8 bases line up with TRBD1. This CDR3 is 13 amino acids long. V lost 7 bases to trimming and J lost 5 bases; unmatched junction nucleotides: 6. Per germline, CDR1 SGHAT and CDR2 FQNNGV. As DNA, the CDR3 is TGTGCCAGCACCGACAGGGGCGGGGAGACCCAGTACTTC. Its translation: CASTDRGGETQYF.

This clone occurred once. The CDR3 nucleotides read TGTGCCAGCAGCCCCAGGGGATACGAGCAGTTCTTC. This encodes CASSPRGYEQFF. V is TRBV7-2 and J is TRBJ2-1; maybe TRBD1 (6 bases). From germline, CDR1 is SGHTA and CDR2 FQGNSA. Trimming pared 5 bases from V and 10 bases from J, leaving 12 bases between. This CDR3 contains 12 residues.

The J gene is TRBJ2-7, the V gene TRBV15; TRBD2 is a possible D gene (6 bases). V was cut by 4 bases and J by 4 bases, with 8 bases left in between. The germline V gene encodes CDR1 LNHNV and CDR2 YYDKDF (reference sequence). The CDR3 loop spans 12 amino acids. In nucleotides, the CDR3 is TGTGCCACCAGCAAACGGGGGTACGAGCAGTACTTC. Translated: CATSKRGYEQYF.

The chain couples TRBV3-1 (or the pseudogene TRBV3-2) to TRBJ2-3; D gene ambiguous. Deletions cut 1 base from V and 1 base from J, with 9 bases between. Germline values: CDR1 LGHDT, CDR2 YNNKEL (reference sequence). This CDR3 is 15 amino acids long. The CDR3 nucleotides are TGTGCCAGCAGCCAAGTCCGGAGCGGCACAGATACGCAGTATTTT. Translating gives CASSQVRSGTDTQYF.

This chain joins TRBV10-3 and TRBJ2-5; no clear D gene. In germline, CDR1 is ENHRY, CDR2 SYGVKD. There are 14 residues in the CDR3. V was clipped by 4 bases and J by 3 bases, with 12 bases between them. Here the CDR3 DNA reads TGTGCCATCAGTGTAGACATCCCAAAAGAGACCCAGTACTTC. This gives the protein CAISVDIPKETQYF.

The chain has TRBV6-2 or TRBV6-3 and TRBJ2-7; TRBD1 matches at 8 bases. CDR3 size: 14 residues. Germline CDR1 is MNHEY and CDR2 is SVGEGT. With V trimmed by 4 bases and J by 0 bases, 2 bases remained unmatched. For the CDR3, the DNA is TGTGCCAGCAGTTGGACAGGGCCCTCCTACGAGCAGTACTTC. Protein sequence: CASSWTGPSYEQYF.

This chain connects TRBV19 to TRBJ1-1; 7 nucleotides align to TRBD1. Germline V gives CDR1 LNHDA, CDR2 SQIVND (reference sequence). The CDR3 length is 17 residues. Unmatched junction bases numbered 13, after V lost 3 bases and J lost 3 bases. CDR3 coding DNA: TGTGCCAGTAGTATTAGGTCAGGGGGACCGGGTGACACTGAAGCTTTCTTT. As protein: CASSIRSGGPGDTEAFF.

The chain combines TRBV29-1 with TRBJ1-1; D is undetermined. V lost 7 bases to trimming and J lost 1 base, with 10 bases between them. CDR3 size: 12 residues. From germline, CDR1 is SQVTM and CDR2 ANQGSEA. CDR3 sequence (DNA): TGCAGCGGAAAACACCCGAACACTGAAGCTTTCTTT. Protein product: CSGKHPNTEAFF.

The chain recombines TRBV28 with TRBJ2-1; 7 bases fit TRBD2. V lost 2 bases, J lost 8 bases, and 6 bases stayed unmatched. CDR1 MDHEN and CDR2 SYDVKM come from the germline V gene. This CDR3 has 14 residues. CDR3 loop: CASSLGGRLDEQFF. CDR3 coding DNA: TGTGCCAGCAGTTTAGGCGGGAGACTCGATGAGCAGTTCTTC.

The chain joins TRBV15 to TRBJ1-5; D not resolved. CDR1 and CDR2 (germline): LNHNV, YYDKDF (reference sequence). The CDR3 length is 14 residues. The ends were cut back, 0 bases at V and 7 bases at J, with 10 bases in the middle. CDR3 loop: CATSRDRLGQPQHF. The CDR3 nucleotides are TGTGCCACCAGCAGAGATAGACTAGGGCAGCCCCAGCATTTT.

The CDR3, as DNA: TGTGCCAGCAGCCTCCTAGCGGGAGGGGGGTCCTACGAGCAGTACTTC. Its protein product is CASSLLAGGGSYEQYF. This chain connects TRBV5-4 to TRBJ2-7, with TRBD2 identical over 12 bases. This CDR3 is 16 amino acids long. The ends lost 4 bases at V and 1 base at J; junction bases unmatched: 6. The V gene's germline CDR1 is SGHNT and CDR2 YYREEE (reference sequence).

The CDR3 protein is CASSLRRDEQFF. In DNA form, the CDR3 reads TGTGCCAGCAGCCTCAGGCGGGACGAGCAGTTCTTC. The chain combines TRBV5-6 with TRBJ2-1; possible D gene TRBD2, 6 bases. V was pared by 4 bases and J by 10 bases, with 12 bases between. Per germline, CDR1 SGHDT and CDR2 YYEEEE. The CDR3 totals 12 residues. Full variable domain (missing parts from reference TRBV5-6 and TRBJ2-1): DAGVTQSPTHLIKTRGQQVTLRCSPKSGHDTVSWYQQALGQGPQFIFQYYEEEERQRGNFPDRFSGHQFPNYSSELNVNALLLGDSALYLCASSLRRDEQFFGPGTRLTVL.

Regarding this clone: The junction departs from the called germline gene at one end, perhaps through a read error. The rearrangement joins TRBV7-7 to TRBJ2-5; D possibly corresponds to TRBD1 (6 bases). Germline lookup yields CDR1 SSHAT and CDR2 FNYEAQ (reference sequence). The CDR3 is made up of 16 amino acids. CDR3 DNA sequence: TGTGCTAGCAGCTTAGGTGTAGGGGGATTCGTGGAGACCCAGTACTTC. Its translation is CASSLGVGGFVETQYF.

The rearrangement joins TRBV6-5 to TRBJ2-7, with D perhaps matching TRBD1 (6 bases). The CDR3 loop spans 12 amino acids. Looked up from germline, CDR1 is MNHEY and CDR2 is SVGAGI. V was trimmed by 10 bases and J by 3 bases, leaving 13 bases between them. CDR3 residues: CATQDRLYEQYF. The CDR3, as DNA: TGTGCCACTCAGGACAGACTCTACGAGCAGTACTTC.

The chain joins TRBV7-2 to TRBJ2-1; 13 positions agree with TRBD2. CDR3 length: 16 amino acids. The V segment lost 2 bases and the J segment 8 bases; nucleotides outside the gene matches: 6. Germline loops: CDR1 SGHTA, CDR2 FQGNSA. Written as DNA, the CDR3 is TGTGCCAGCAGCTTACAACCGGGACTAGCGGGATATGAGCAGTTCTTC. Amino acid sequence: CASSLQPGLAGYEQFF.

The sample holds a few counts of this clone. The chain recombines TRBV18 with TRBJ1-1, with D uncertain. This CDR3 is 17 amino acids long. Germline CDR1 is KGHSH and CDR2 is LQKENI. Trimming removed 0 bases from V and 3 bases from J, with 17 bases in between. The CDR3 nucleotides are TGTGCCAGCTCACCACCGAACCGCAAAGTAGCGCACACTGAAGCTTTCTTT. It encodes CASSPPNRKVAHTEAFF.

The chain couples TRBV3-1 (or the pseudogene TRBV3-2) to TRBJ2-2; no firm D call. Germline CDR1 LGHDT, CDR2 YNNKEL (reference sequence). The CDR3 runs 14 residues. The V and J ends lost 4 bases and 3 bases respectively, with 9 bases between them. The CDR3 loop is CASSPNGHTGELFF. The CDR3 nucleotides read TGTGCCAGCAGCCCTAATGGTCACACCGGGGAGCTGTTTTTT.

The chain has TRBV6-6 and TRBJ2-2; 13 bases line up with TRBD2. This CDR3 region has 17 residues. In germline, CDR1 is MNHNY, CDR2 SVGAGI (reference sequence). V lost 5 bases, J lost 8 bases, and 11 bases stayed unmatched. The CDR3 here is CASSRGGLAGLSGELFF. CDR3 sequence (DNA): TGTGCCAGCAGTCGGGGGGGACTAGCGGGGTTATCGGGGGAGCTGTTTTTT.

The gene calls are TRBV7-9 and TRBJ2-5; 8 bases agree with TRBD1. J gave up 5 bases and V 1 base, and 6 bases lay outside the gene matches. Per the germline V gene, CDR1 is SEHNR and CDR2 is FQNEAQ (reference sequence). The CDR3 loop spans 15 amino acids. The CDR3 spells CASSLVAGGGETQYF. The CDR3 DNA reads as TGTGCCAGCAGCTTAGTTGCAGGGGGCGGGGAGACCCAGTACTTC.